This TCR beta chain was observed in a study of Ad26.COV2.S vaccination and SARS-CoV-2 variants. Study-level results: A substantial breadth of spike-specific CD8+ and CD4+ T cell responses after vaccination has been reported.

Produced via immunoSEQ multiplex PCR; TCRdb's table is partial and in-frame only. The table includes 200,000 to 250,000 clones, around 87% detected once. As to treatment: around 19 received Ad26.COV2.S at low or high dose, single or two shots; roughly five received placebo; per-sample allocation not given. Specimens were obtained on day 63 following the first vaccine or placebo injection. Boston supplied an adult donor aged 18-55 years. The vaccine antigen was prefusion-stabilized Wuhan SARS-CoV-2 spike. On this clone: Its antigen is as yet unknown.

Between the trimmed V and J ends, which lost 6 bases and 5 bases, there was a span of 13 bases. The CDR3 extends over 14 amino acids. From germline, CDR1 is MNHEY and CDR2 SVGAGI. The genes are TRBV6-5 and TRBJ1-4, with D possibly TRBD1 on 5 matching bases. Sequenced material: peripheral blood, taken in a trial of Ad26.COV2.S vaccine versus placebo. The sequence was obtained from a person aged 18 to 59 who received the Ad26.COV2.S COVID-19 vaccine or a placebo. CDR3 sequence (DNA): TGTGCCAGCAGGCAAGGGGCCCAAAATGAAAAACTGTTTTTT. Protein sequence: CASRQGAQNEKLFF.